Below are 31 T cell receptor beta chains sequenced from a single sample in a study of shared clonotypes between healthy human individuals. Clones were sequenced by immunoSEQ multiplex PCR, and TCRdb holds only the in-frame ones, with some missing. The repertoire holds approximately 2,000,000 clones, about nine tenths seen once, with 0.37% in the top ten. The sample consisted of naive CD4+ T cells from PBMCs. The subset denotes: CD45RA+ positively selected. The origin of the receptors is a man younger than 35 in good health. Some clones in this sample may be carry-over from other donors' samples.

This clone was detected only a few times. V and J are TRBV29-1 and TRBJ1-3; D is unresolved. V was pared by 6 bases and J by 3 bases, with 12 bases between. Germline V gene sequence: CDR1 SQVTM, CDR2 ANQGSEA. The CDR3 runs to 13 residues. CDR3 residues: CSVAPGRGNTIYF. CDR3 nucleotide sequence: TGCAGCGTGGCCCCCGGTCGTGGAAACACCATATATTTT.

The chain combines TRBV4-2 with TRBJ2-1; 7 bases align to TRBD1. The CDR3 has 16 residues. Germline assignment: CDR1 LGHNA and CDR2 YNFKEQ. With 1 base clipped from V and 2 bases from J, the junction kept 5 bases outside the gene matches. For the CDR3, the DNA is TGTGCCAGCAGCCAAGGGTCCCAGGGGGCCTACAATGAGCAGTTCTTC. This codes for CASSQGSQGAYNEQFF.

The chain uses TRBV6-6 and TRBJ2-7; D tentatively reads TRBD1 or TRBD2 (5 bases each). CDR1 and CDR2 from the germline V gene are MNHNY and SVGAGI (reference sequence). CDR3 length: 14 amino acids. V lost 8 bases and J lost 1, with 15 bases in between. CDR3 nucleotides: TGTGCCAGCCTCCGGGACCCGACGTCCTACGAGCAGTACTTC. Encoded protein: CASLRDPTSYEQYF.

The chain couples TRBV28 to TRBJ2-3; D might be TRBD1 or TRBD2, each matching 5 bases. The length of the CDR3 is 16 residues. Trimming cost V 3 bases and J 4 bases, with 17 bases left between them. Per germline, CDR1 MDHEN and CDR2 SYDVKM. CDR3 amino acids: CASSLDRDPVPDTQYF. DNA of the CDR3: TGTGCCAGCAGTTTGGATCGGGACCCTGTGCCAGATACGCAGTATTTT.

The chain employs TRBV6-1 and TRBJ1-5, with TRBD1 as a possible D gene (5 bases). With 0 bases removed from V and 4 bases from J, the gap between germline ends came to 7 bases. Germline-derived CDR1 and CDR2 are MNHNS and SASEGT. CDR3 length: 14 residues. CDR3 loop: CASSEAYRNQPQHF. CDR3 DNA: TGTGCCAGCAGTGAAGCTTACAGGAATCAGCCCCAGCATTTT.

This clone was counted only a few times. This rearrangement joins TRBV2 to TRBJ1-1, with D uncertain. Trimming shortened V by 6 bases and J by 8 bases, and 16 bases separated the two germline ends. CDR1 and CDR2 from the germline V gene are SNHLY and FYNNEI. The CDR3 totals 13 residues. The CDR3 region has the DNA TGTGCCAGCAGAGTTGAAAGCTCCGCGGAAGCTTTCTTT. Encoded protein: CASRVESSAEAFF.

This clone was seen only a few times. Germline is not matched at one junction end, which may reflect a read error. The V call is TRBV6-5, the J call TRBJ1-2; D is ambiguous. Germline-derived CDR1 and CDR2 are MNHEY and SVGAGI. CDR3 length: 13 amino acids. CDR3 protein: CASSNSIEYGYTF. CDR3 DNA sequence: TGTGCCAGCAGTAACTCGATCGAGTATGGCTACACCTTC.

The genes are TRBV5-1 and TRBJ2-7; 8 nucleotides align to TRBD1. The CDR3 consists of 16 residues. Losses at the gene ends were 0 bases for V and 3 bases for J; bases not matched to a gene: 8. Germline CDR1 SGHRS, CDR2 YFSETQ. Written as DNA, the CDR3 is TGCGCCAGCAGCTTGGGGGGACAGGCAACACTCTACGAGCAGTACTTC. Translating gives CASSLGGQATLYEQYF. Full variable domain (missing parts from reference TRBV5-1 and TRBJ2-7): KAGVTQTPRYLIKTRGQQVTLSCSPISGHRSVSWYQQTPGQGLQFLFEYFSETQRNKGNFPGRFSGRQFSNSRSEMNVSTLELGDSALYLCASSLGGQATLYEQYFGPGTRLTVT.

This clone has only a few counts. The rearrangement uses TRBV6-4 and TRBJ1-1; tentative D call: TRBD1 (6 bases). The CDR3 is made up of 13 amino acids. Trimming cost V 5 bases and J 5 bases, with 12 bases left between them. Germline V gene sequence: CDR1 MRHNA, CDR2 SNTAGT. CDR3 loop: CASSSQGGTEAFF. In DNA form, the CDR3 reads TGTGCCAGCAGTTCACAGGGAGGGACTGAAGCTTTCTTT.

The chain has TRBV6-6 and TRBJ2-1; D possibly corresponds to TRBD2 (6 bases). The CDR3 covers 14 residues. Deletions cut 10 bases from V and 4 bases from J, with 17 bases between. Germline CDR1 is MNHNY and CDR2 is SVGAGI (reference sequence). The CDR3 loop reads CATSTTRVYNEQFF. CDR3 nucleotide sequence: TGTGCCACCTCGACGACTAGGGTTTACAATGAGCAGTTCTTC.

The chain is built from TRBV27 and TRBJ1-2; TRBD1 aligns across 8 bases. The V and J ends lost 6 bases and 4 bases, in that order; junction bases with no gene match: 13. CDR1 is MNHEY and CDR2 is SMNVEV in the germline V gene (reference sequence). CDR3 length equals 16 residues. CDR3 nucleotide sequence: TGTGCCAGCAGACCAACACTCAGGGGGCGGCTCTATGGCTACACCTTC. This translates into CASRPTLRGRLYGYTF.

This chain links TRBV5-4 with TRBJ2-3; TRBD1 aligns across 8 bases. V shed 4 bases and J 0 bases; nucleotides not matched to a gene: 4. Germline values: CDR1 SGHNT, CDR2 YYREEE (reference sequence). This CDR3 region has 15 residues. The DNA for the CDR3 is TGTGCCAGCAGCGGGGGACAGGAAAGCACAGATACGCAGTATTTT. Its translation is CASSGGQESTDTQYF.

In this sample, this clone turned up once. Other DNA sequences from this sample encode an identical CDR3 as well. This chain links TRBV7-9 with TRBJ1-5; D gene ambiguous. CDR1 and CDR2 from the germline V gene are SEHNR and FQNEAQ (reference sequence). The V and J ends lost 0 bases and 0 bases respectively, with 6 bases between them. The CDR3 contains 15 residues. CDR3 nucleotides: TGTGCCAGCAGCTTAGCTGGCCCTAGCAATCAGCCCCAGCATTTT. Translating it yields CASSLAGPSNQPQHF.

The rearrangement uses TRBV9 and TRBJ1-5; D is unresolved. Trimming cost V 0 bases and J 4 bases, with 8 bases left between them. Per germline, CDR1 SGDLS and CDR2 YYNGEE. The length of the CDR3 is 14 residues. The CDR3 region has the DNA TGTGCCAGCAGCGTAGCCGGGGTTAATCAGCCCCAGCATTTT. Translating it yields CASSVAGVNQPQHF.

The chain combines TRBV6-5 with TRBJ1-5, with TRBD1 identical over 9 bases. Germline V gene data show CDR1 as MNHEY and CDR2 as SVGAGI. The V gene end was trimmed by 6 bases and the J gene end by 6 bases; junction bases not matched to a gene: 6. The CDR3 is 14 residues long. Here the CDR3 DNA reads TGTGCCAGCAGCTGGGACAGGGAGGTTCAGCCCCAGCATTTT. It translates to CASSWDREVQPQHF.

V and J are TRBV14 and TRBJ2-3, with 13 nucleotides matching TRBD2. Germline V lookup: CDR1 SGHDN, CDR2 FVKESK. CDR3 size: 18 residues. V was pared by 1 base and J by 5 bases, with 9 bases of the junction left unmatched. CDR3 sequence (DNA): TGTGCCAGCAGCCAAGGGATCGCTGGACTAGCGGGAGAAGATACGCAGTATTTT. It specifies CASSQGIAGLAGEDTQYF.

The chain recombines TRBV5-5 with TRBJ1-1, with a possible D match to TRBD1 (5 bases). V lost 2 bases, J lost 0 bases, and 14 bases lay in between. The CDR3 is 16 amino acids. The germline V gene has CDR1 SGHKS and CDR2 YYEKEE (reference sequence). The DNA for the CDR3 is TGTGCCAGCAGCTTAGTCGGGGGAGCCTTGAACACTGAAGCTTTCTTT. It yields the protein CASSLVGGALNTEAFF.

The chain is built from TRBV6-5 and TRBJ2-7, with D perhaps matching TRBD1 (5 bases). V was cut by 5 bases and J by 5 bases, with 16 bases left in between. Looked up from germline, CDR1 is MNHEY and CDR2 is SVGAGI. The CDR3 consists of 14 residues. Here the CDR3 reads CASSRRTEQDEQYF. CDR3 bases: TGTGCCAGCAGTCGAAGGACGGAACAGGACGAGCAGTACTTC.

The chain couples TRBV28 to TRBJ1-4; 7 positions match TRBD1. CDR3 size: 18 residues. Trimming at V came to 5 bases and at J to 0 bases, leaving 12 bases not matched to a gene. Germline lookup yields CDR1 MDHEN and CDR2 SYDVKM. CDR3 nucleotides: TGTGCCAGCAGTCGACAGGGTTTTCCCCCTGCAACTAATGAAAAACTGTTTTTT. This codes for CASSRQGFPPATNEKLFF.

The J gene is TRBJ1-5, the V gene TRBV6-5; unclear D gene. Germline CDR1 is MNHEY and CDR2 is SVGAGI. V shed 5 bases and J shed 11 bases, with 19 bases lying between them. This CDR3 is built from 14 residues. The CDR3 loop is CASSEVLGLQTQHF. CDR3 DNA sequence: TGTGCCAGCAGTGAGGTTTTGGGGTTACAGACCCAGCATTTT.

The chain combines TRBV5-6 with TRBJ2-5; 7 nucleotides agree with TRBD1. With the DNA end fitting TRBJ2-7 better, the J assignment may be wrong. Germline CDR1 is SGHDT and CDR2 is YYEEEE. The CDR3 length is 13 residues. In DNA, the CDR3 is TGTGCCAGCAGCATGGGGACAGCCTACGAGCAGTACTTC. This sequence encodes CASSMGTAYEQYF.

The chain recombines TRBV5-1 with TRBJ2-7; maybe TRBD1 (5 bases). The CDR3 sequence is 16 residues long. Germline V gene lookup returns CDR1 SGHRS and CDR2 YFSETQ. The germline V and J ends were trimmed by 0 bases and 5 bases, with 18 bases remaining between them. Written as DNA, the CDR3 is TGCGCCAGCAGCTTGGGTATTGCGACAGTAAGCGACGAGCAGTACTTC. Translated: CASSLGIATVSDEQYF.

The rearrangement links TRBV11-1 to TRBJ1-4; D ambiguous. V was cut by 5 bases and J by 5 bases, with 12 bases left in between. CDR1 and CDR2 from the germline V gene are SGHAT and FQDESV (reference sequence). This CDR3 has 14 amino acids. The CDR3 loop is CASSPDRVNEKLFF. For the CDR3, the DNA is TGTGCCAGCAGCCCAGACCGGGTGAATGAAAAACTGTTTTTT.

The CDR3: CASSLVGTGGTYEQYF. As DNA, the CDR3 is TGTGCCAGCAGCTTAGTTGGGACAGGGGGTACCTACGAGCAGTACTTC. The chain combines TRBV7-6 with TRBJ2-7, with 11 bases that match TRBD1. The CDR3 totals 16 residues. The trim removed 1 base at V and 2 bases at J, leaving 4 bases unmatched. Germline V gene sequence: CDR1 SGHVS, CDR2 FNYEAQ.

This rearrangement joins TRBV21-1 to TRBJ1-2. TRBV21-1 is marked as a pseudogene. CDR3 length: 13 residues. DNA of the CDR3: TGTGCCAGCAGCAAAGGTGGAGGCTATGGCTACACCTTC. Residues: CASSKGGGYGYTF.

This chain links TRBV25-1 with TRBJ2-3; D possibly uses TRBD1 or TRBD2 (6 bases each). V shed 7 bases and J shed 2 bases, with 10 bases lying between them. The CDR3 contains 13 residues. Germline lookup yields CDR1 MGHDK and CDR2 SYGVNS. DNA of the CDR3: TGTGCCAGCAACGGGGGCTACACAGATACGCAGTATTTT. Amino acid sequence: CASNGGYTDTQYF.

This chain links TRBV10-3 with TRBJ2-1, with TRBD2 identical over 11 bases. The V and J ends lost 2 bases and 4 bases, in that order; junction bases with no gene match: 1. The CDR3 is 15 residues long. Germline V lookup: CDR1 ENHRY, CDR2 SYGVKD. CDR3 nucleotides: TGTGCCATCAGTGAGAGACTAGCGGGGTACAATGAGCAGTTCTTC. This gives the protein CAISERLAGYNEQFF.

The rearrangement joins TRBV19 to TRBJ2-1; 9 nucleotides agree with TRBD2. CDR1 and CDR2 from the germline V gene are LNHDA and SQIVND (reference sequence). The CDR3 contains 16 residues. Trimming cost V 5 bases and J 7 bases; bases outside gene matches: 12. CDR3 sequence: CASSGLAGVLRNEQFF. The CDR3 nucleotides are TGTGCCAGTAGTGGTTTAGCGGGAGTTTTAAGAAATGAGCAGTTCTTC.

The CDR3 reads CASSFEGAGNTIYF. The CDR3 nucleotides are TGTGCCAGCAGCTTTGAAGGGGCTGGAAACACCATATATTTT. This chain connects TRBV12-1 to TRBJ1-3; the table's D gene call, TRBD1, was not cross checked with the DNA. TRBV12-1 corresponds to a pseudogene. The CDR3 covers 14 residues.

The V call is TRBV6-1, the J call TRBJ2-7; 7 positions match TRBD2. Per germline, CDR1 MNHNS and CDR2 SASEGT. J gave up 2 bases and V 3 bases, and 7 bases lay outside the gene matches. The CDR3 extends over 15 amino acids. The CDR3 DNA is TGTGCCAGCAGTGACTCCGGGACTATGACCTACGAGCAGTACTTC. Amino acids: CASSDSGTMTYEQYF.

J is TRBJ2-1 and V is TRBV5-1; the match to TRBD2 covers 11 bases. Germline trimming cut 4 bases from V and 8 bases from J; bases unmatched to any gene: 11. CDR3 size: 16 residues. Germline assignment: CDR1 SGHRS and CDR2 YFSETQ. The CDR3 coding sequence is TGCGCCAGCAGCCGGATTGGGACTAGCGGTTCGGATGAGCAGTTCTTC. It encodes CASSRIGTSGSDEQFF.